Presented here are 5 T cell receptor beta chains from one specimen sequenced in a study of blood T cell repertoires in COVID-19. This table comes from immunoSEQ multiplex PCR, and its TCRdb copy is limited to in-frame clones, with some not included. The sample consists of 220,000 or so clones, approximately 81% of them appearing once. Material: peripheral blood. Every receptor here comes from a woman of 80 years or more with acute or convalescent COVID-19.

This clone has only a few counts. The chain recombines TRBV30 with TRBJ2-1; 8 nucleotides match TRBD2. CDR3 length equals 15 residues. V was pared by 1 base and J by 5 bases, with 7 bases of the junction left unmatched. The germline V gene encodes CDR1 GTSNPN and CDR2 SVGIG (reference sequence). The CDR3 DNA follows: TGTGCCTGGAGTGGAACTAGCGGAGATCACAATGAGCAGTTCTTC. It encodes CAWSGTSGDHNEQFF.

V usage is TRBV11-3 and J usage is TRBJ1-3; perhaps TRBD1 as D (5 bases). The CDR3 is 15 amino acids. V was shortened by 4 bases and J by 0 bases, with 10 bases between the two germline ends. Per germline, CDR1 SGHNT and CDR2 YENEEA. CDR3: CASSSYRYSGNTIYF. The DNA of the CDR3 is TGTGCCAGCAGCTCGTACAGGTACTCTGGAAACACCATATATTTT.

In its sample, this clone was seen once. The genes are TRBV19 and TRBJ1-6, with a weak D call TRBD1 (5 bases). V lost 2 bases and J 8 bases, leaving 10 bases between the germline ends. Germline-derived CDR1 and CDR2 are LNHDA and SQIVND (reference sequence). The CDR3 extends over 14 amino acids. The CDR3 sequence: CASSISREDSPLHF. CDR3 sequence (DNA): TGTGCCAGTAGTATAAGCAGGGAAGATTCACCCCTCCACTTT.

This chain connects TRBV5-4 to TRBJ2-2, with D maybe TRBD1 (6 bases). CDR3 length: 15 amino acids. Germline V gene lookup returns CDR1 SGHNT and CDR2 YYREEE (reference sequence). Trimming pared 0 bases from V and 3 bases from J, leaving 9 bases between. The CDR3, as DNA: TGTGCCAGCAGCTTGGGGGGGCAGTACACCGGGGAGCTGTTTTTT. Translation: CASSLGGQYTGELFF. Variable domain in full (rest from reference TRBV5-4 and TRBJ2-2): ETGVTQSPTHLIKTRGQQVTLRCSSQSGHNTVSWYQQALGQGPQFIFQYYREEENGRGNFPPRFSGLQFPNYSSELNVNALELDDSALYLCASSLGGQYTGELFFGEGSRLTVL.

The chain links TRBV9 to TRBJ1-5; D not resolved. V was clipped by 3 bases and J by 3 bases, with 19 bases between them. CDR3 length: 17 residues. Germline V lookup: CDR1 SGDLS, CDR2 YYNGEE. This chain's CDR3 is CASSAGGSASHNQPQHF. In nucleotides, the CDR3 is TGTGCCAGCAGCGCGGGAGGGAGTGCAAGCCACAATCAGCCCCAGCATTTT.